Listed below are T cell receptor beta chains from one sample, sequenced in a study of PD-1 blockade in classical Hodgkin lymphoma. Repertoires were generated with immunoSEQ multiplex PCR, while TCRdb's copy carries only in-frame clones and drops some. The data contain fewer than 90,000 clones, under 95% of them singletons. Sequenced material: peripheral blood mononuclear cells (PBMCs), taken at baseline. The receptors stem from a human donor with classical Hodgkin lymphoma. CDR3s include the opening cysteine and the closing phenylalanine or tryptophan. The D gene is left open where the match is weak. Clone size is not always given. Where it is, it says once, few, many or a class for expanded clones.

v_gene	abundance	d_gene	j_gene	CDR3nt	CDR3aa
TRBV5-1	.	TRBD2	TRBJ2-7	TGCGCCAGCAGCTTGACTAGCGTCTTCTCCTACGAGCAGTACTTC	CASSLTSVFSYEQYF
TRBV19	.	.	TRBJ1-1	TGTGCCAGTAGGGTGGGCGGGTCCACTGAAGCTTTCTTT	CASRVGGSTEAFF
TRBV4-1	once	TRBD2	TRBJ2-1	TGCGCCAGCAGCGGACTAGCGGGAGTCGATGAGCAGTTCTTC	CASSGLAGVDEQFF
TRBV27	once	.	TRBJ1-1	TGTGCCAGCAGTCCCGCTCCAGGGGCGAACACTGAAGCTTTCTTT	CASSPAPGANTEAFF
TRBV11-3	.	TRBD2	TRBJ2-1	TGTGCCAGCAGCTTAGCCGCCAGCGGGAGCGCGTACAATGAGCAGTTCTTC	CASSLAASGSAYNEQFF
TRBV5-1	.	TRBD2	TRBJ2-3	TGCGCCAGCAGCGGGCGAGACTTCGGACTAGCCGGGGTTACGCAGTATTTT	CASSGRDFGLAGVTQYF
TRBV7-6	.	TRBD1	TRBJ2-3	TGTGCCAGCAGCTTAGGTTCAGGGGGCGCAGATACGCAGTATTTT	CASSLGSGGADTQYF
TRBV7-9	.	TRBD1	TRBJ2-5	TGTGCCAGCACCTTCTCTCCGGGGACAGCAGAAGAGACCCAGTACTTC	CASTFSPGTAEETQYF
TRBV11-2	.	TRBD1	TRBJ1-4	TGTGCCAGCAGCTTAGTAGGGACAGGGAACGAAAAACTGTTTTTT	CASSLVGTGNEKLFF
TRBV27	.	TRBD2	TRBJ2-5	TGTGCCAGCAGTCCCGGGACTAGCGGGAGAAGAGAGACCCAGTACTTC	CASSPGTSGRRETQYF
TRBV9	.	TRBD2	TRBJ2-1	TGTGCCAGCAGCGTAGCGGGAGGGGGGCAGTTCTTC	CASSVAGGGQFF
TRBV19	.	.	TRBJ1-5	TGTGCCAGTAGTGAGGGAAGGCCTGGGAAGGGGAGCAATCAGCCCCAGCATTTT	CASSEGRPGKGSNQPQHF
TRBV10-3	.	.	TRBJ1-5	TGTGCCATCAGTGAGTCGACAATCCAGGCCTATAGCAATCAGCCCCAGCATTTT	CAISESTIQAYSNQPQHF
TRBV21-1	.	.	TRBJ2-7	TGTGCCAGCAGCGCATCGGGACAGTGCTACGAGCAGTACTTC	CASSASGQCYEQYF
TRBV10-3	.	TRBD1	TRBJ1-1	TGTGCCATCAGAGGACAGGGGAACACTGAAGCTTTCTTT	CAIRGQGNTEAFF
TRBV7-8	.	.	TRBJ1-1	TGTGCCAGCAGCTTAACAGGGCTGAACACTGAAGCTTTCTTT	CASSLTGLNTEAFF
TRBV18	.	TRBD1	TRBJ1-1	TGTGCCAGCTCACCCACCCGACAGGGAGGGATGAACACTGAAGCTTTCTTT	CASSPTRQGGMNTEAFF
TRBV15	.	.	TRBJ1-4	TGTGCCACCAGCAGGGATACAGCGAATGAAAAACTGTTTTTT	CATSRDTANEKLFF
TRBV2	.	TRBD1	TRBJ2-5	TGTGCCAGCAGTGAATCGACAGGGCGGAAGGGGACCCAGTACTTC	CASSESTGRKGTQYF
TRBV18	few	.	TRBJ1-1	TGTGCCAGCTCACCAGACGGGAACACTGAAGCTTTCTTT	CASSPDGNTEAFF
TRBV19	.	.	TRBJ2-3	TGTGCCAGTAGTATGGTCCCCACATACACAGATACGCAGTATTTT	CASSMVPTYTDTQYF
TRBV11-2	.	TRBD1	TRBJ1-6	TGTGCCAGCAGCGAAACAGGGGGTGGTTCACCCCTCCACTTT	CASSETGGGSPLHF
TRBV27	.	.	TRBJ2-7	TGTGCCAGCAGTTTATCCTTGGTCACAGGGTACGGAGAGCAGTACTTC	CASSLSLVTGYGEQYF
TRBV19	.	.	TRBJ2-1	TGTGCCAGTACAGCTCGACCATTCAATCCAGGGCAGTTCTTC	CASTARPFNPGQFF
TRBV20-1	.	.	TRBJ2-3	TGCAGTGCTAGTCTCGGAGATACGCAGTATTTT	CSASLGDTQYF
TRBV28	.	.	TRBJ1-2	TGTGCCAGCAATCTTGGGGAGGTTGGCTATGGCTACACCTTC	CASNLGEVGYGYTF
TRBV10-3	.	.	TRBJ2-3	TGTGCCATCAGTGAGTCGGTATACGCACCCACAGATACGCAGTATTTT	CAISESVYAPTDTQYF
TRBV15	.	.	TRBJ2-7	TGTGCCACCAGCAGAACAGGGATTGGGCAGTACTTC	CATSRTGIGQYF
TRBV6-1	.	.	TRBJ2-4	TGTGCCAGCAGTGAAGCTGGGACCGCGACTATAAACATTCAGTACTTC	CASSEAGTATINIQYF
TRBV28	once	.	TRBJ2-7	TGTGCCAGCAGTTCCGGACAGACCTACGAGCAGTACTTC	CASSSGQTYEQYF
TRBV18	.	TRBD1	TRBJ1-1	TGTGCCAGCTCACTCCTACCTGCAGGGGGCCTCCTTCGGGCCAACTCGGTCACTGAAGCTTTCTTT	CASSLLPAGGLLRANSVTEAFF
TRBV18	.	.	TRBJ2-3	TGTGCCAGCTCAATAGTCGATTTTTACACAGATACGCAGTATTTT	CASSIVDFYTDTQYF
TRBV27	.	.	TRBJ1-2	TGTGCCAGCAGTTACAGACAGGAGCATCTCTATGGCTACACCTTC	CASSYRQEHLYGYTF
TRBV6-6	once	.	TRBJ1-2	TGTGCCAGCAGTTACTCAGACAGGCTGGGCTACACCTTC	CASSYSDRLGYTF
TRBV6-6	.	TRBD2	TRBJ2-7	TGTGCCAGCAGTTACCGAAGCGGGACCTCCTACGAGCAGTACTTC	CASSYRSGTSYEQYF
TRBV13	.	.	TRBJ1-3	TGTGCCAGCAGCCGAACGAGTTTAACCACAATCAGGGAGGGACACACCATATATTTT	CASSRTSLTTIREGHTIYF
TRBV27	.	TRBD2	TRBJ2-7	TGTGCCAGCAGTTCCAGCGGGAGTTTTTACGAGCAGTACTTC	CASSSSGSFYEQYF
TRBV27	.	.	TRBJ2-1	TGTGCCAGCAGTTTAACAGGGCTCCCCCACAATGAGCAGTTCTTC	CASSLTGLPHNEQFF
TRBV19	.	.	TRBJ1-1	TGTGCCAGTAGTATCGGGGCGAACACTGAAGCTTTCTTT	CASSIGANTEAFF
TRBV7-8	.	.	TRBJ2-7	TGTGCCAGCAGCCGCCGATACACCAACGGGGATTACGAGCAGTACTTC	CASSRRYTNGDYEQYF